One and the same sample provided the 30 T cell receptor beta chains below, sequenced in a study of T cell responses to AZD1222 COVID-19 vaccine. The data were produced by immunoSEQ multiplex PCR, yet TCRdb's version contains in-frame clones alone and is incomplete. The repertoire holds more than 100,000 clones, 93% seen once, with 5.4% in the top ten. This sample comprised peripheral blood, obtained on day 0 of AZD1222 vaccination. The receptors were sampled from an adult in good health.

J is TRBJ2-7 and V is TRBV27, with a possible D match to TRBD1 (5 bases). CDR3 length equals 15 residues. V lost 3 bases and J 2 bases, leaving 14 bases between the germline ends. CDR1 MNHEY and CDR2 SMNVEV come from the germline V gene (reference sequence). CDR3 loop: CASSFLGENAYEQYF. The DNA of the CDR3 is TGTGCCAGCAGTTTTCTAGGGGAAAACGCCTACGAGCAGTACTTC.

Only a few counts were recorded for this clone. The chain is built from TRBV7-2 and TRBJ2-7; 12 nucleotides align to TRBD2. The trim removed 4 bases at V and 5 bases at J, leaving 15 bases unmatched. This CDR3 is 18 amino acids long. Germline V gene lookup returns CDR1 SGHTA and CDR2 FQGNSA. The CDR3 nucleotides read TGTGCCAGCAGCTCATCTCCCCCGACTAGCGGGAGCGGGAACGAGCAGTACTTC. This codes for CASSSSPPTSGSGNEQYF.

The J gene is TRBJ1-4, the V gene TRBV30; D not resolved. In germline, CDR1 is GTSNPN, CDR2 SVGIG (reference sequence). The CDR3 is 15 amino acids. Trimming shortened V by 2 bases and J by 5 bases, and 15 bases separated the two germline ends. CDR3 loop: CAWSRAGSVNEKLFF. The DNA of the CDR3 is TGTGCCTGGAGTCGGGCTGGGTCGGTAAATGAAAAACTGTTTTTT.

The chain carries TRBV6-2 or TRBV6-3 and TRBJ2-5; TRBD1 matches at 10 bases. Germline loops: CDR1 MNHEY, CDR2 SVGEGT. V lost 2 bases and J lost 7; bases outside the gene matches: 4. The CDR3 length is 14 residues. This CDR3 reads CASSYLRTGGTQYF. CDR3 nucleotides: TGTGCCAGCAGTTACCTCCGGACAGGGGGGACCCAGTACTTC.

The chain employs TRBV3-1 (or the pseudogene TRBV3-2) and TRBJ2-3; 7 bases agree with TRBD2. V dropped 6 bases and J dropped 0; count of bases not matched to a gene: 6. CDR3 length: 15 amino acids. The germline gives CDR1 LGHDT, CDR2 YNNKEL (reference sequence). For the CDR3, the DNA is TGTGCCAGCAGGGCCGGGACTACCAGCACAGATACGCAGTATTTT. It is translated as CASRAGTTSTDTQYF.

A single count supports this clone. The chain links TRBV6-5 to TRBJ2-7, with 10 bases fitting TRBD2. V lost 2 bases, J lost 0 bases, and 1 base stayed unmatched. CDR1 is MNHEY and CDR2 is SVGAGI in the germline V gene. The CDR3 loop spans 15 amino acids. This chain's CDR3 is CASSYLAGASYEQYF. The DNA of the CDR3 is TGTGCCAGCAGTTACCTAGCGGGAGCCTCCTACGAGCAGTACTTC.

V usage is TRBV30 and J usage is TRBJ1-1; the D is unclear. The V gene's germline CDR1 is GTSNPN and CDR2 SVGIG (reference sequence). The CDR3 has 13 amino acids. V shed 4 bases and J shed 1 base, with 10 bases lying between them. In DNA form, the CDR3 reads TGTGCCTGGACTGAGCGCCCGAACACTGAAGCTTTCTTT. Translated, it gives CAWTERPNTEAFF.

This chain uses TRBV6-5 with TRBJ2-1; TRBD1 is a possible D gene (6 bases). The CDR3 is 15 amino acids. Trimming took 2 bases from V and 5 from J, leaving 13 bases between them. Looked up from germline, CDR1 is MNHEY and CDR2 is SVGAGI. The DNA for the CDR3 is TGTGCCAGCAGTTACGCGACAGGAGGAGACAATGAGCAGTTCTTC. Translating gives CASSYATGGDNEQFF.

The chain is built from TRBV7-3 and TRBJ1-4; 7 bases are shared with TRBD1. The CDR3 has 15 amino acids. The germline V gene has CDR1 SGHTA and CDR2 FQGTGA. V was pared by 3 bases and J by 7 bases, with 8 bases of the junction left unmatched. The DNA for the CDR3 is TGTGCCAGCAGCTTTCACAGGGGAAGCGGTGAAAAACTGTTTTTT. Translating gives CASSFHRGSGEKLFF.

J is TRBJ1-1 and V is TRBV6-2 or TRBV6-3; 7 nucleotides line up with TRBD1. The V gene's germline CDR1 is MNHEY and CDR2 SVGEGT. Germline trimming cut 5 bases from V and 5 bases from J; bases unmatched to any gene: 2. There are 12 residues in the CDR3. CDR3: CASSHRGTEAFF. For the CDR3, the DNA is TGTGCCAGCAGTCACAGGGGAACTGAAGCTTTCTTT.

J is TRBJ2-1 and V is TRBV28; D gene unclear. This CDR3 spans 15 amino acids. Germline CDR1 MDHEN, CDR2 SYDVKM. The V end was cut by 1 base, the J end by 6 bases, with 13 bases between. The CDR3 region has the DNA TGTGCCAGCAGTTTATCCCGACGACGGTCCAATGAGCAGTTCTTC. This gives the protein CASSLSRRRSNEQFF.

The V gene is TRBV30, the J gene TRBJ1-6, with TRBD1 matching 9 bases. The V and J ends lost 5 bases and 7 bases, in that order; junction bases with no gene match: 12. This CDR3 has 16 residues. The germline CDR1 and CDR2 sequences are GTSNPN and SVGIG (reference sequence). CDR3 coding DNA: TGTGCCTGGGACGTGGGGGGGACAGGGATAAATTCACCCCTCCACTTT. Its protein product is CAWDVGGTGINSPLHF.

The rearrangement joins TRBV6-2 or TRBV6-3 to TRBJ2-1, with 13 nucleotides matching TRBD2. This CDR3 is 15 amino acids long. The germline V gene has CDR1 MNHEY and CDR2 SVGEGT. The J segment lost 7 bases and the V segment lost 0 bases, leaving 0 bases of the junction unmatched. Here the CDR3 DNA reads TGTGCCAGCAGTTACTCGGGACTAGCGGGGAATGAGCAGTTCTTC. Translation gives CASSYSGLAGNEQFF.

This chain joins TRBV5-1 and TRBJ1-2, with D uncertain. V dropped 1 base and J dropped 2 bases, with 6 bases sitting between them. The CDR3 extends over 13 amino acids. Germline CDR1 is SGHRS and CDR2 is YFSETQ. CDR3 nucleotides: TGCGCCAGCAGCTTGAGGCTGAACTATGGCTACACCTTC. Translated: CASSLRLNYGYTF. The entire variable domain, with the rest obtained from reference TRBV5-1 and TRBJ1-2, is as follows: KAGVTQTPRYLIKTRGQQVTLSCSPISGHRSVSWYQQTPGQGLQFLFEYFSETQRNKGNFPGRFSGRQFSNSRSEMNVSTLELGDSALYLCASSLRLNYGYTFGSGTRLTVV.

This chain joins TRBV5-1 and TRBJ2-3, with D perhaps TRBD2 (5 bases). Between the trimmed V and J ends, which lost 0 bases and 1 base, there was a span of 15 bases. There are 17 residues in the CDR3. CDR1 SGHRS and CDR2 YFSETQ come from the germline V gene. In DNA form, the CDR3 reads TGCGCCAGCAGCTTGGGTGCTAGCTCGGATCGCACAGATACGCAGTATTTT. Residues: CASSLGASSDRTDTQYF.

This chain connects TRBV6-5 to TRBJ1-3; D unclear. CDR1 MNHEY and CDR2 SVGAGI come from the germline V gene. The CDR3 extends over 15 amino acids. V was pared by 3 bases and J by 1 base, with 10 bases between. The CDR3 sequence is CASSYAGKSGNTIYF. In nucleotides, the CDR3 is TGTGCCAGCAGTTATGCGGGAAAATCTGGAAACACCATATATTTT.

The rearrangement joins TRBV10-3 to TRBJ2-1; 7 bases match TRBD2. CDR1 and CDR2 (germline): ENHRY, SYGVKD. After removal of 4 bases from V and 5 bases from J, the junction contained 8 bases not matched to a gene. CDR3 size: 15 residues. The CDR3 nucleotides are TGTGCCATCAGTGGGTGGCGGGAGCGAAACAATGAGCAGTTCTTC. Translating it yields CAISGWRERNNEQFF.

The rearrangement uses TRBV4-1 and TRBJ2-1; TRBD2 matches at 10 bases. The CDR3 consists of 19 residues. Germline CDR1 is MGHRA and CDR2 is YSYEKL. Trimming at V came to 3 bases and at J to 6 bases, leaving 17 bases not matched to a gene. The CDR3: CASSQKILTGTSETNEQFF. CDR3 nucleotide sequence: TGCGCCAGCAGCCAGAAGATCCTCACCGGGACTAGCGAAACCAATGAGCAGTTCTTC.

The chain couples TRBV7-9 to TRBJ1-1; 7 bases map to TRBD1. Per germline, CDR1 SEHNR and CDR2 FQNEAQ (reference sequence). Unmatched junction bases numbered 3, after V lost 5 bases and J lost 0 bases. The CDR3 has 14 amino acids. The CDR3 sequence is CASSPGQMNTEAFF. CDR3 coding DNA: TGTGCCAGCAGCCCGGGACAGATGAACACTGAAGCTTTCTTT.

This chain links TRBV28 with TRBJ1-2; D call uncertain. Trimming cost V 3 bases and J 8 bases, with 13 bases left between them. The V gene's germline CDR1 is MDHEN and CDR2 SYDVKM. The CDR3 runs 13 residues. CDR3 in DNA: TGTGCCAGCAGTTTGCCAGCGCGCAAAGGCTACACCTTC. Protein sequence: CASSLPARKGYTF.

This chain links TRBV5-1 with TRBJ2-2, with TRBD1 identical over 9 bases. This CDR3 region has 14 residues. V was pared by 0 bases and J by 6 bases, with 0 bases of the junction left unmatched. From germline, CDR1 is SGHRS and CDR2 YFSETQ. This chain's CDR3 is CASSLGTGAGELFF. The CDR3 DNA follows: TGCGCCAGCAGCTTGGGGACAGGGGCCGGGGAGCTGTTTTTT.

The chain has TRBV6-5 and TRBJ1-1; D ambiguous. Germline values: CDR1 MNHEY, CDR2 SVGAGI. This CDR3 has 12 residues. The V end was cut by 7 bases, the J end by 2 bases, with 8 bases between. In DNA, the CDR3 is TGTGCCAGCACAGGAGGTAACACTGAAGCTTTCTTT. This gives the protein CASTGGNTEAFF.

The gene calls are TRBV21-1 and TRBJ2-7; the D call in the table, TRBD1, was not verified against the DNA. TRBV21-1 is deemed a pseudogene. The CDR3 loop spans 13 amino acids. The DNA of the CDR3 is TGTGCCCTAAACAGGGGGCGAGTCTACGAGCAGTACTTC. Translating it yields CALNRGRVYEQYF.

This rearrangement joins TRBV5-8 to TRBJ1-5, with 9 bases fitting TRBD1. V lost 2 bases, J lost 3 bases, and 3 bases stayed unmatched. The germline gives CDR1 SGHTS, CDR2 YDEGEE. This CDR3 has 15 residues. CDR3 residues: CASSFGTGNNQPQHF. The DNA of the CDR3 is TGTGCCAGCAGCTTCGGGACAGGGAACAATCAGCCCCAGCATTTT.

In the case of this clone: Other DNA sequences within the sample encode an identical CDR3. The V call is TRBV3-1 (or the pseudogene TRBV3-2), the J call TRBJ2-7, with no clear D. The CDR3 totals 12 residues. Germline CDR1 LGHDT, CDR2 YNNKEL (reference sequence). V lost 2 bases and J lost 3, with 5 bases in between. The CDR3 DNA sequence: TGTGCCAGCAGCCAAACTGGCTACGAGCAGTACTTC. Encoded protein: CASSQTGYEQYF.

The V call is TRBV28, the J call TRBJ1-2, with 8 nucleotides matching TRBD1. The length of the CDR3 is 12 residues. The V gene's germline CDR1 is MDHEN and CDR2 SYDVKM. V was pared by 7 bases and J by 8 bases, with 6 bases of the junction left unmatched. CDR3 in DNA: TGTGCCAGCACTCAGGGGGCGAAAGGCTACACCTTC. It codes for CASTQGAKGYTF.

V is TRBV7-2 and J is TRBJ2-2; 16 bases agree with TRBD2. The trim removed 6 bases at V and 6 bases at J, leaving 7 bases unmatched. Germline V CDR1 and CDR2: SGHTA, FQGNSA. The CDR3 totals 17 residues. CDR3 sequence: CASRRGLAGGQSGELFF. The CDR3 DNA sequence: TGTGCCAGCAGGAGGGGACTAGCGGGAGGGCAATCCGGGGAGCTGTTTTTT.

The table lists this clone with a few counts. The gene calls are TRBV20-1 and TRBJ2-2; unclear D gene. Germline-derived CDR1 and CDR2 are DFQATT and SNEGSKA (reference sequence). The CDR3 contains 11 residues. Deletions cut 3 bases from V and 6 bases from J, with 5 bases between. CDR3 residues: CSASMAGELFF. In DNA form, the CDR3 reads TGCAGTGCTAGTATGGCCGGGGAGCTGTTTTTT.

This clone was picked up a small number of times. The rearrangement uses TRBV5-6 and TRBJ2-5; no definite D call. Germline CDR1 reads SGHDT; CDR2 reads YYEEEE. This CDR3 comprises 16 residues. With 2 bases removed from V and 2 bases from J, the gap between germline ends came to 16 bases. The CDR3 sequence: CASSLGANPSQETQYF. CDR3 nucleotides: TGTGCCAGCAGCTTAGGTGCCAACCCCTCTCAAGAGACCCAGTACTTC.

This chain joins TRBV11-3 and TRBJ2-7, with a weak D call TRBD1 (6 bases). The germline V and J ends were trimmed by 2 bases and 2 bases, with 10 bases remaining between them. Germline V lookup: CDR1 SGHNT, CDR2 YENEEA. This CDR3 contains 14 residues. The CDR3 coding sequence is TGTGCCAGCAGCTTATCGGGACACCCCTACGAGCAGTACTTC. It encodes CASSLSGHPYEQYF. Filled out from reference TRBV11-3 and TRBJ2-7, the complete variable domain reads EAGVVQSPRYKIIEKKQPVAFWCNPISGHNTLYWYLQNLGQGPELLIRYENEEAVDDSQLPKDRFSAERLKGVDSTLKIQPAELGDSAVYLCASSLSGHPYEQYFGPGTRLTVT.